One sample yielded the 23 T cell receptor beta chains listed below, sequenced in a study of blood T cells in healthy people across ages (dated by TCRdb to the mid-2010s). Receptors were amplified or captured by 5' RACE. Instrument used: Illumina HiSeq 2500. A second about 7 to 12 cycle PCR used a sample-barcoded 5' primer and a J-beta primer mix. TCRdb passed the public sequencing reads through fastp at Q25 and MiXCR, retaining productive beta sequences. Entries that share a CDR3 protein sequence are merged under the most common genes and DNA. The sample table contains about 970,000 distinct CDR3 sequences; only one count was recorded for 51% of them. Clones ranked in the top ten supply about 22% of the sample. Input material: blood. The receptors were gathered from a woman in her sixties or seventies in good health.

This clonotype appeared a few times. This chain links TRBV29-1 with TRBJ2-1; 9 bases are shared with TRBD1. V was clipped by 7 bases and J by 7 bases; unmatched bases: 11. The CDR3 is 14 residues long. Germline loops: CDR1 SQVTM, CDR2 ANQGSEA. CDR3 protein: CSGLGRTGVNEQFF. The CDR3 bases are TGCAGCGGATTGGGCAGGACAGGGGTAAATGAGCAGTTCTTC.

CDR3: CSARDSSQEINYGYTF. The CDR3 coding sequence is TGCAGTGCTAGAGATAGCTCCCAGGAAATTAACTATGGCTACACCTTC. This chain joins TRBV20-1 and TRBJ1-2; D gene uncertain. V was clipped by 0 bases and J by 1 base, with 15 bases between them. The CDR3 runs to 16 residues. Germline V gene lookup returns CDR1 DFQATT and CDR2 SNEGSKA (reference sequence).

For this clonotype: Possible read error: a much larger clone is one base away. V is TRBV5-4 and J is TRBJ2-7; D is unresolved. The V and J ends lost 4 bases and 3 bases respectively, with 14 bases between them. Germline CDR1 and CDR2: SGHNT and YYREEE (reference sequence). The CDR3 length is 14 residues. The chain's CDR3 is CASSPELGYYEQYF. DNA for the CDR3: TGTGCCAGCAGCCCGGAACTGGGGTACTACGAGCAGTACTTC.

This clonotype appeared a few times. The chain recombines TRBV15 with TRBJ2-5; possible D gene TRBD1, 6 bases. The length of the CDR3 is 16 residues. Trimming pared 2 bases from V and 1 base from J, leaving 14 bases between. Germline values: CDR1 LNHNV, CDR2 YYDKDF (reference sequence). CDR3 sequence reads: CATSRRTGTSQETQYF. The DNA of the CDR3 is TGTGCCACCAGCAGAAGGACCGGGACATCCCAAGAGACCCAGTACTTC. Supplemented by reference TRBV15 and TRBJ2-5, the full variable domain reads DAMVIQNPRYQVTQFGKPVTLSCSQTLNHNVMYWYQQKSSQAPKLLFHYYDKDFNNEADTPDNFQSRRPNTSFCFLDIRSPGLGDTAMYLCATSRRTGTSQETQYFGPGTRLLVL.

This clonotype was counted only a few times. The V and J genes are TRBV7-9 and TRBJ2-5; the D gene is possibly TRBD2 (6 bases). The assigned J gene may be wrong: the sequence end matches TRBJ2-7 better. Germline lookup yields CDR1 SEHNR and CDR2 FQNEAQ (reference sequence). This CDR3 region has 15 residues. The CDR3 region has the DNA TGTGCCAGCAGCCCCATTGTAGGCGGGACCTACGAGCAGTACTTC. This gives the protein CASSPIVGGTYEQYF.

This clonotype came up a few times. The J gene is TRBJ2-4, the V gene TRBV7-2, with 9 bases identical to TRBD1. V dropped 5 bases and J dropped 0; count of bases not matched to a gene: 5. Germline V gene sequence: CDR1 SGHTA, CDR2 FQGNSA. The CDR3 totals 16 residues. The CDR3 coding sequence is TGTGCCAGCAGCGGACAGGGGTTTCTAGCCAAAAACATTCAGTACTTC. Its protein product is CASSGQGFLAKNIQYF.

Concerning this clonotype: One junction end disagrees with the germline gene, perhaps due to a read error. The V call is TRBV3-1, the J call TRBJ1-4; D is unclear. CDR1 is LGHDT, CDR2 YNNKEL, per germline (reference sequence). The CDR3 loop spans 12 amino acids. This CDR3 reads CANSQEREKLFF. The CDR3 DNA follows: TGTGCCAACAGCCAGGAGCGGGAAAAACTGTTTTTT.

The rearrangement links TRBV10-1 to TRBJ2-4; D not certain. The CDR3 runs 16 residues. Germline values: CDR1 WNHNN, CDR2 SYGVQD (reference sequence). The V gene lost 0 bases and the J gene lost 0 bases, with 9 bases spanning the gap. CDR3 in amino acids: CASSESTLTAKNIQYF. The CDR3 DNA sequence: TGCGCCAGCAGTGAGTCGACTCTGACAGCCAAAAACATTCAGTACTTC.

This sequence joins TRBV29-1 and TRBJ2-7; weak D call: TRBD1 (6 bases). Germline lookup yields CDR1 SQVTM and CDR2 ANQGSEA. This CDR3 region has 12 residues. V lost 4 bases to trimming and J lost 4 bases, with 11 bases between them. The CDR3 region is CSVGLQGYEQYF. Here the CDR3 DNA reads TGCAGCGTTGGGTTGCAGGGGTACGAGCAGTACTTC.

The chain recombines TRBV28 with TRBJ1-1, with a weak D call TRBD1 (5 bases). CDR3 length: 17 residues. V was clipped by 6 bases and J by 1 base, with 21 bases between them. CDR1 is MDHEN and CDR2 is SYDVKM in the germline V gene. As DNA, the CDR3 is TGTGCCAGCAGAGAGTTCCCTGGCGGCAGGGCGAACACTGAAGCTTTCTTT. Amino acid sequence: CASREFPGGRANTEAFF.

This chain links TRBV4-1 with TRBJ2-7, with 8 bases aligning to TRBD1. CDR1 is MGHRA and CDR2 is YSYEKL in the germline V gene. There are 15 residues in the CDR3. The trim removed 7 bases at V and 7 bases at J, leaving 15 bases unmatched. The CDR3 reads CASTLGQGDRDEQYF. The CDR3 bases are TGCGCCAGCACCCTTGGACAGGGAGATCGAGATGAGCAGTACTTC.

This clonotype was observed at least ten times. The rearrangement uses TRBV25-1 and TRBJ2-3; TRBD2 might be the D (6 bases). Germline CDR1 and CDR2: MGHDK and SYGVNS. The CDR3 is 12 amino acids. Deletions cut 1 base from V and 9 bases from J, with 8 bases between. The CDR3 nucleotides read TGTGCCAGCAGTGAATCGGCGGGGACGCAGTATTTT. Translating it yields CASSESAGTQYF.

This rearrangement joins TRBV20-1 to TRBJ2-1; 8 bases are shared with TRBD2. CDR1 is DFQATT, CDR2 SNEGSKA, per germline (reference sequence). The CDR3 covers 13 residues. V trimming: 3 bases; J trimming: 7 bases; junction bases outside the gene matches: 5. CDR3 sequence: CSASRAGVNEQFF. DNA of the CDR3: TGCAGTGCTAGTCGAGCGGGAGTAAATGAGCAGTTCTTC.

This chain connects TRBV3-1 to TRBJ2-5; D is perhaps TRBD1 (6 bases). V was cut by 2 bases and J by 5 bases, with 12 bases left in between. There are 14 residues in the CDR3. Germline V gene data show CDR1 as LGHDT and CDR2 as YNNKEL (reference sequence). The DNA of the CDR3 is TGTGCCAGCAGCCAACGTGGGGGCGGTGAGACCCAGTACTTC. Translating gives CASSQRGGGETQYF.

This chain connects TRBV24-1 to TRBJ2-3, with 7 bases fitting TRBD2. CDR3 length equals 17 residues. Unmatched junction bases numbered 10, after V lost 3 bases and J lost 2 bases. Per germline, CDR1 KGHDR and CDR2 SFDVKD. The CDR3 reads CATSDGLGAGVTDTQYF. For the CDR3, the DNA is TGTGCCACCAGTGATGGCCTTGGGGCGGGAGTCACAGATACGCAGTATTTT.

This chain uses TRBV10-3 with TRBJ2-5, with no clear D. The CDR3 totals 9 residues. Deletions cut 2 bases from V and 10 bases from J, with 2 bases between. The germline gives CDR1 ENHRY, CDR2 SYGVKD. Written as DNA, the CDR3 is TGTGCCATCAGTGAGGACCAGTACTTC. Translated: CAISEDQYF.

This clonotype was detected only a few times. J is TRBJ1-5 and V is TRBV7-2, with 7 bases matching TRBD1. Germline lookup yields CDR1 SGHTA and CDR2 FQGNSA. This CDR3 has 15 residues. V lost 1 base and J lost 2; bases outside the gene matches: 2. This CDR3 reads CASSLEGQRNQPQHF. The CDR3 nucleotides are TGTGCCAGCAGCTTAGAGGGACAGCGCAATCAGCCCCAGCATTTT.

The gene calls are TRBV3-1 and TRBJ2-4; either TRBD1 or TRBD2 may supply D (6 bases each). The last part of the DNA fits TRBJ2-5 better; the J call may be wrong. Germline V CDR1 and CDR2: LGHDT, YNNKEL (reference sequence). CDR3 length equals 15 residues. The CDR3 sequence is CASSTGSGGGETQYF. Here the CDR3 DNA reads TGTGCCAGCAGCACAGGATCCGGGGGCGGGGAGACCCAGTACTTC.

This clonotype has more than one count but fewer than ten. The chain couples TRBV12-3 or TRBV12-4 to TRBJ2-5; D remains unclear. V lost 5 bases and J 3 bases, leaving 10 bases between the germline ends. This CDR3 comprises 13 residues. CDR3 loop: CASSGPREETQYF. CDR3 sequence (DNA): TGTGCCAGCAGTGGACCACGGGAAGAGACCCAGTACTTC.

This clonotype came up once. The chain uses TRBV7-9 and TRBJ2-2, with 9 bases aligning to TRBD2. The CDR3 length is 15 residues. Germline V gives CDR1 SEHNR, CDR2 FQNEAQ (reference sequence). The V segment lost 9 bases and the J segment 2 bases; nucleotides outside the gene matches: 7. In nucleotides, the CDR3 is TGTGCCAGTCCGGCTAGCGGGGTCAACACCGGGGAGCTGTTTTTT. Translating gives CASPASGVNTGELFF.

This clonotype came up a few times. The rearrangement links TRBV10-3 to TRBJ1-4; D is unresolved. This CDR3 has 13 amino acids. Trimming pared 3 bases from V and 7 bases from J, leaving 9 bases between. From germline, CDR1 is ENHRY and CDR2 SYGVKD. The CDR3 DNA sequence: TGTGCCATCAGTGAACGTTTTGGTGAAAAACTGTTTTTT. It encodes CAISERFGEKLFF.

This clonotype was recorded at least ten times. The gene calls are TRBV7-9 and TRBJ2-3; no definite D call. Germline CDR1 is SEHNR and CDR2 is FQNEAQ (reference sequence). V lost 1 base and J 8 bases, leaving 4 bases between the germline ends. The CDR3 has 11 amino acids. The DNA of the CDR3 is TGTGCCAGCAGCTTAGAGGGTACGCAGTATTTT. Translated, it gives CASSLEGTQYF.

This sequence joins TRBV3-1 and TRBJ2-3; TRBD2 matches 8 bases. The CDR3 sequence is 16 residues long. The V gene's germline CDR1 is LGHDT and CDR2 YNNKEL (reference sequence). V trimming: 3 bases; J trimming: 1 base; junction bases outside the gene matches: 6. The CDR3 DNA reads TGTGCCAGCAGCCACACTAGCGGAGAACGCACAGATACGCAGTATTTT. It is translated as CASSHTSGERTDTQYF.